This TCR beta chain was profiled in a study of identifying expanded T cells in peripheral blood. Germline CDR1 MNHNS, CDR2 SASEGT. Trimming removed 5 bases from V and 0 bases from J, with 14 bases in between. CDR3 size: 15 residues. Some clones are missing from TCRdb's copy, which holds only in-frame ones; the method was immunoSEQ multiplex PCR. The data show approximately 100,000 clones, 70% to 90% seen once. As for this clone: Its specificity is not known.

Study-level results: Differentially abundant clones: roughly 1.2 between replicates, about 15 at 2 to 3 weeks, 18 to 20 at four.

The sequenced material came from blood. The receptor was derived from a person aged 18-69 years in good health. The chain carries TRBV6-1 and TRBJ2-7; no definite D call. CDR3 in amino acids: CASSFTPESSYEQYF. The DNA for the CDR3 is TGTGCCAGCAGTTTTACTCCGGAGAGCTCCTACGAGCAGTACTTC.